A selection of T cell receptor beta chains follows, all from one sample in a study of shared clonotypes between healthy human individuals. Assay: immunoSEQ multiplex PCR; the TCRdb copy retains only in-frame clones and omits some. The sample has about 1 million clones, under 80% seen once. The sample comprised memory CD4+ T cells sorted from blood. These TCRs come from a man between 18 and 29 years old in good health. Both conserved end residues are part of each CDR3. D genes are given only for firm matches. Only part of the rows carry a size: once, few, many, or a class if the clone is expanded.

d_gene	abundance	v_gene	j_gene	CDR3nt	CDR3aa
TRBD1	NA	TRBV19	TRBJ1-2	TGTGCCAGTAGTTTCGGACAGGGAAGGTACACCTTC	CASSFGQGRYTF
TRBD1	NA	TRBV5-6	TRBJ2-7	TGTGCCAGCAGCTTCATACGGGACAGCGAGCAGTACTTC	CASSFIRDSEQYF
NA	NA	TRBV9	TRBJ2-5	TGTGCCAGCAGCGTAGGGTCGTCGCCCGAGGAGACCCAGTACTTC	CASSVGSSPEETQYF
NA	NA	TRBV30	TRBJ2-3	TGTGCCTGGAGAGGTGGGAGGGATACGCAGTATTTT	CAWRGGRDTQYF
NA	NA	TRBV11-2	TRBJ1-1	TGTGCCAGCAGCTTAGGCCCGCAGGGGCAAAACACTGAAGCTTTCTTT	CASSLGPQGQNTEAFF
NA	NA	TRBV28	TRBJ1-2	TGTGCCAGCAGTCCCGGACTTCGGGTGCCAGGCTACACCTTC	CASSPGLRVPGYTF
NA	few	TRBV4-3	TRBJ2-1	TGCGCCAGCAGCCAAGGTGACTCCCCGAGGAATGAGCAGTTCTTC	CASSQGDSPRNEQFF
NA	NA	TRBV18	TRBJ1-6	TGTGCCAGCTCACCACCGAGGGCAGACTATAATTCACCCCTCCACTTT	CASSPPRADYNSPLHF
NA	NA	TRBV19	TRBJ2-3	TGTGCCAGTAGTATAGTTGGCTCAGATACGCAGTATTTT	CASSIVGSDTQYF
NA	once	TRBV2	TRBJ1-5	TGTGCCTCCCGCAGAATTAGCAATCAGCCCCAGCATTTT	CASRRISNQPQHF
NA	NA	TRBV7-6	TRBJ2-5	TGTGCCAGCAGCTGGGGGGGCGGGAAGGAGACCCAGTACTTC	CASSWGGGKETQYF
NA	NA	TRBV18	TRBJ2-3	TGTGCCAGCTCACCCCAGGGATCGAGCACAGATACGCAGTATTTT	CASSPQGSSTDTQYF
TRBD1	NA	TRBV28	TRBJ2-7	TGTGCCAGCAGTTTGACAGGGGTAGCGTACGAGCAGTACTTC	CASSLTGVAYEQYF
NA	NA	TRBV2	TRBJ2-7	TGTGCCAGCAGTGGGGCCGCACCAAGGGCGGGCGAGCAGTACTTC	CASSGAAPRAGEQYF
NA	NA	TRBV19	TRBJ1-3	TGTGCCAGTAGTATTAGACGGGACGTAGGGGCAGACTTTGGAAACACCATATATTTT	CASSIRRDVGADFGNTIYF
TRBD1	NA	TRBV11-2	TRBJ2-1	TGTGCCAGCAGCGCGGGACAGGGGGCCAATGAGCAGTTCTTC	CASSAGQGANEQFF
TRBD2	NA	TRBV2	TRBJ2-1	TGTGCCAGCAGTACCTCCCCAGCGGGAGGGCCCGGAGGTATAAATGAGCAGTTCTTC	CASSTSPAGGPGGINEQFF
TRBD2	NA	TRBV5-1	TRBJ2-7	TGCGCCAGCAGCTTCACTGGACTAGGGAATTACGAGCAGTACTTC	CASSFTGLGNYEQYF
TRBD2	NA	TRBV7-2	TRBJ2-7	TGTGCCAGCAGCGAAAGCGGGGGGGAGATGTACGAGCAGTACTTC	CASSESGGEMYEQYF
TRBD2	NA	TRBV30	TRBJ2-3	TGTGCCTGGAGTGTACCACTAGCGGGGGGGCTAGATACGCAGTATTTT	CAWSVPLAGGLDTQYF
NA	NA	TRBV14	TRBJ1-2	TGTGCCAGCAGCCAAGGACCCTACTATGGCTACACCTTC	CASSQGPYYGYTF
TRBD1	NA	TRBV10-1	TRBJ2-3	TGCGCCAGCAGCCTAGACAGGGGCACAGATACGCAGTATTTT	CASSLDRGTDTQYF
NA	NA	TRBV7-9	TRBJ1-4	TGTGCCAGCAGACAACAGGGAGAAAGTGAAAAACTGTTTTTT	CASRQQGESEKLFF
NA	NA	TRBV5-5	TRBJ2-5	TGTGCCAGCAGCTTTGGGGGTGAAGAGGCCCAGTACTTC	CASSFGGEEAQYF
TRBD1	once	TRBV6-9	TRBJ1-1	TGTGCCAGCAGTTATTCGAGGTTAGGGACAGGGCGGATGAACACTGAAGCTTTCTTT	CASSYSRLGTGRMNTEAFF
TRBD2	NA	TRBV5-6	TRBJ2-1	TGTGCCAGTTATCTAGCGGGAGTTTACAATGAGCAGTTCTTC	CASYLAGVYNEQFF
TRBD1	few	TRBV10-2	TRBJ1-3	TGCGCCAGCAGTCGACAGGGTAGAAACTCTGGAAACACCATATATTTT	CASSRQGRNSGNTIYF
NA	few	TRBV13	TRBJ2-5	TGTGCCAGCAGCCGGATCAGCGGTGGGGGGCCGGAGACCCAGTACTTC	CASSRISGGGPETQYF
NA	once	TRBV14	TRBJ1-1	TGTGCCAGCAGCCAAGAGGCCAGGGGGAACACTGAAGCTTTCTTT	CASSQEARGNTEAFF
NA	few	TRBV13	TRBJ1-1	TGTGCCAGCAGCTTACTTGACATGATGAACACTGAAGCTTTCTTT	CASSLLDMMNTEAFF